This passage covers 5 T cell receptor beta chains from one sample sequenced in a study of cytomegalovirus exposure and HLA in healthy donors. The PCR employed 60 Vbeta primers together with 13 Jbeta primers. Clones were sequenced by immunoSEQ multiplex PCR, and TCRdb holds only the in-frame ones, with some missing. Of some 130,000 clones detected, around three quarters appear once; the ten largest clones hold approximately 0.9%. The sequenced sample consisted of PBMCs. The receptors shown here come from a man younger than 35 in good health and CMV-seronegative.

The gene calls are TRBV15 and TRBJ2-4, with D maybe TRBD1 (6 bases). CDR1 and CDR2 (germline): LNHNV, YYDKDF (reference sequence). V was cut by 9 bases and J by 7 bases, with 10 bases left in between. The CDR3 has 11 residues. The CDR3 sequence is CATGAGNIQYF. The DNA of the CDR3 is TGTGCCACGGGGGCAGGGAACATTCAGTACTTC. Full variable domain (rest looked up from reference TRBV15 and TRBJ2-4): DAMVIQNPRYQVTQFGKPVTLSCSQTLNHNVMYWYQQKSSQAPKLLFHYYDKDFNNEADTPDNFQSRRPNTSFCFLDIRSPGLGDTAMYLCATGAGNIQYFGAGTRLSVL.

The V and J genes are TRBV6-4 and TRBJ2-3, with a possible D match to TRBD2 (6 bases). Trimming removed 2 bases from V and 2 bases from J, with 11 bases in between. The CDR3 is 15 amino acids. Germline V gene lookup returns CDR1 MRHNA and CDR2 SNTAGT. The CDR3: CASSDMGGTTDTQYF. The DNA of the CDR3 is TGTGCCAGCAGTGACATGGGGGGAACCACAGATACGCAGTATTTT.

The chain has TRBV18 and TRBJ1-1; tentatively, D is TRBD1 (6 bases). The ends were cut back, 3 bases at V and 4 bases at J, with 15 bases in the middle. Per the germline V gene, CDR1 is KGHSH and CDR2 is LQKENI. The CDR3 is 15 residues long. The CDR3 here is CASSPQGNLGTEAFF. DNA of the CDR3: TGTGCCAGCTCACCCCAGGGGAATCTGGGCACTGAAGCTTTCTTT.

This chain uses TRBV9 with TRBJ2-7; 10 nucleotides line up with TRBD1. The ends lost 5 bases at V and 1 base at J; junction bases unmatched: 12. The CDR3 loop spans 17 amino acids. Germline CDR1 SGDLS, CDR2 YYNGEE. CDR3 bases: TGTGCCAGCAGTTCAGGTGGGGACAGGGGTAATTCCTACGAGCAGTACTTC. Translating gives CASSSGGDRGNSYEQYF.

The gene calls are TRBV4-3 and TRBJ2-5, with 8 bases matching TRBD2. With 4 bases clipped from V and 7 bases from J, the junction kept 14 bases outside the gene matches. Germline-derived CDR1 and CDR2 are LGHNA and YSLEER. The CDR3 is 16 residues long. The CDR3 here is CASSRDRAGAGGTQYF. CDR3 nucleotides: TGCGCCAGCAGCCGGGATCGAGCGGGGGCCGGGGGGACCCAGTACTTC.